This entry is about one TCR beta chain. In germline, CDR1 is MDHEN, CDR2 SYDVKM. The CDR3 sequence is 15 residues long. Trimming shortened V by 4 bases and J by 3 bases, and 15 bases separated the two germline ends. This specimen comes from a study of blood T cell repertoires in COVID-19. Overall study: The samples span acute and convalescent COVID-19 from the United States, Italy and Spain.

Authors' processing steps: How many nucleated cells were present was estimated from reference gene primer amplification. Repertoires were generated with immunoSEQ multiplex PCR, while TCRdb's copy carries only in-frame clones and drops some. That table is the source of V, J and clone size, and D and trimming were worked out from the DNA. Of approximately 80,000 clones listed, 76% are singletons. This TCR came from a man in his sixties or seventies with active or convalescent COVID-19. This chain uses TRBV28 with TRBJ1-1, with D maybe TRBD1 (6 bases). The sample taken for sequencing was peripheral blood. The CDR3: CASSSQSDSHTEAFF. CDR3 DNA sequence: TGTGCCAGCAGTTCCCAATCGGACAGCCACACTGAAGCTTTCTTT.